This TCR beta chain is drawn from a study of OX40 agonist ivuxolimab in advanced cancers. The germline CDR1 and CDR2 sequences are SNHLY and FYNNEI. J was trimmed by 3 bases and V by 7 bases; bases with no gene match: 2. CDR3 length equals 13 residues. Clones were read by immunoSEQ multiplex PCR, and TCRdb kept only the in-frame ones, dropping some. The sample has fewer than 85,000 clones; 90% are singletons. The genes are TRBV2 and TRBJ2-2; 7 positions agree with TRBD1. The sample consisted of CD4+ or CD8+ T cells sorted from blood, taken in a trial of the OX40 agonist ivuxolimab. The TCR was taken from an adult with an advanced solid tumor such as melanoma, head and neck, liver or kidney cancer. The CDR3, as DNA: TGTGCCAGCAACAGGGGCGACACCGGGGAGCTGTTTTTT. This gives the protein CASNRGDTGELFF. Full variable domain (rest looked up from reference TRBV2 and TRBJ2-2): EPEVTQTPSHQVTQMGQEVILRCVPISNHLYFYWYRQILGQKVEFLVSFYNNEISEKSEIFDDQFSVERPDGSNFTLKIRSTKLEDSAMYFCASNRGDTGELFFGEGSRLTVL.